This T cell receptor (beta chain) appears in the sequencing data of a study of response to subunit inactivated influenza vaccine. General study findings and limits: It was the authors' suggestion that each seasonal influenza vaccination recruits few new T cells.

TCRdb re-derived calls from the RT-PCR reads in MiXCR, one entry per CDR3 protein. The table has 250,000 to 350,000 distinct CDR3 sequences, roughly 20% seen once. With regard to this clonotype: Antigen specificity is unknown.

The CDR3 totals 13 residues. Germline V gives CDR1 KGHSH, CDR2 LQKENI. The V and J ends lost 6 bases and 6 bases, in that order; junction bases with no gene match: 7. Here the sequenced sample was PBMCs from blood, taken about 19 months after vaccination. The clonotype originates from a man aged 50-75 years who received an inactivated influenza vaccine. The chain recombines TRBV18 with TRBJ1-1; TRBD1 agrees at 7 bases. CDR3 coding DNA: TGTGCCAGCTCGCAGGGGGTAAAGGCTGAAGCTTTCTTT. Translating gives CASSQGVKAEAFF.